This T cell receptor (beta chain) was identified during a study of blood T cell repertoires in COVID-19. Using immunoSEQ multiplex PCR, the repertoire was profiled, and TCRdb retains in-frame clones only, with some absent. This table holds 430,000 or so clones, approximately 91% found once. The germline CDR1 and CDR2 sequences are MNHEY and SVGAGI. Trimming left V 2 bases short and J 3 bases short, with 13 bases between. This CDR3 is built from 15 residues. This receptor was taken from a woman younger than 35 who had been exposed to COVID-19. The J gene is TRBJ2-5, the V gene TRBV6-5; D is perhaps TRBD2 (6 bases). The sequencing input was PBMCs or T cells enriched from blood (not recorded which). In DNA form, the CDR3 reads TGTGCCAGCAGTTACCGGGGAGGTCCCAAAGAGACCCAGTACTTC. Protein product: CASSYRGGPKETQYF.